Listed here are 16 T cell receptor beta chains from one sample, sequenced in a study of identical twins. Each CDR3 protein gets one entry after TCRdb re-called the 5' RACE reads with MiXCR. The data hold hundreds of thousands of distinct CDR3 sequences, with approximately 6% observed a single time. Sequenced: naive T cells sorted from blood. All receptors come from a man between 18 and 35 years old in good health.

This clonotype came up many times. In nucleotides, the CDR3 is TGTGCCAGCAGGGACAGATTCTTCTCTGGAAACACCATATATTTT. The encoded protein is CASRDRFFSGNTIYF. The chain employs TRBV27 and TRBJ1-3, with D possibly being TRBD1 (6 bases). The length of the CDR3 is 15 residues. Between the trimmed V and J ends, which lost 6 bases and 0 bases, there was a span of 12 bases. Germline CDR1 MNHEY, CDR2 SMNVEV (reference sequence).

The chain links TRBV20-1 to TRBJ1-1, with 7 bases aligning to TRBD1. CDR1 and CDR2 from the germline V gene are DFQATT and SNEGSKA (reference sequence). The length of the CDR3 is 15 residues. V trimming: 1 base; J trimming: 0 bases; junction bases outside the gene matches: 5. CDR3 in amino acids: CSARVGGQMNTEAFF. The CDR3 nucleotides are TGCAGTGCTAGAGTAGGGGGACAGATGAACACTGAAGCTTTCTTT.

This clonotype occurred many times. The chain carries TRBV10-3 and TRBJ2-7, with 13 positions matching TRBD2. The trim removed 10 bases at V and 8 bases at J, leaving 23 bases unmatched. CDR3 length: 18 residues. CDR1 and CDR2 (germline): ENHRY, SYGVKD. The CDR3 nucleotides are TGTGCCACACAGCCGGGACTAGCGGGATTACATAGGGTTGTGCAGCAGTACTTC. Translated: CATQPGLAGLHRVVQQYF.

This clonotype came up a few times. The chain couples TRBV10-2 to TRBJ2-1; D possibly corresponds to TRBD2 (6 bases). Looked up from germline, CDR1 is WSHSY and CDR2 is SAAADI. The CDR3 runs 11 residues. V was shortened by 10 bases and J by 5 bases, with 9 bases between the two germline ends. CDR3 sequence: CATDYNNEQFF. The CDR3 DNA sequence: TGCGCCACGGACTACAACAATGAGCAGTTCTTC.

This clonotype was counted at least ten times. One junction end disagrees with the germline gene, perhaps due to a read error. This rearrangement joins TRBV5-1 to TRBJ2-1; a weak D match, TRBD2 (6 bases). CDR1 and CDR2 from the germline V gene are SGHRS and YFSETQ. CDR3 length: 15 residues. DNA of the CDR3: TGCGCCAGCAGGTTGGACACCGGGACTCTCAATGAGCAGTTCTTC. It specifies CASRLDTGTLNEQFF. Variable domain in full (rest from reference TRBV5-1 and TRBJ2-1): KAGVTQTPRYLIKTRGQQVTLSCSPISGHRSVSWYQQTPGQGLQFLFEYFSETQRNKGNFPGRFSGRQFSNSRSEMNVSTLELGDSALYLCASRLDTGTLNEQFFGPGTRLTVL.

The chain joins TRBV7-2 to TRBJ1-5; D remains unclear. Germline values: CDR1 SGHTA, CDR2 FQGNSA. With 4 bases removed from V and 1 base from J, the gap between germline ends came to 11 bases. The CDR3 is made up of 15 amino acids. The CDR3 sequence is CASSSQDGSNQPQHF. Here the CDR3 DNA reads TGTGCCAGCAGCTCCCAGGACGGGAGCAATCAGCCCCAGCATTTT.

The V call is TRBV24-1, the J call TRBJ2-1; 12 nucleotides agree with TRBD2. Losses at the gene ends were 8 bases for V and 1 base for J; bases not matched to a gene: 17. The germline CDR1 and CDR2 sequences are KGHDR and SFDVKD. This CDR3 is 20 amino acids long. As DNA, the CDR3 is TGTGCCACCATGGGATTTGGAGGGACTAGCGGGTTCCCGTCCTACAATGAGCAGTTCTTC. Residues: CATMGFGGTSGFPSYNEQFF.

This clonotype was recorded at least ten times. The chain carries TRBV29-1 and TRBJ2-1; 7 bases agree with TRBD1. There are 13 residues in the CDR3. Per germline, CDR1 SQVTM and CDR2 ANQGSEA. V shed 6 bases, J shed 4 bases, and the junction held 6 bases outside the gene matches. Here the CDR3 reads CSVAGTAYNEQFF. DNA of the CDR3: TGCAGCGTCGCCGGGACAGCTTACAATGAGCAGTTCTTC.

This clonotype was recorded at least ten times. The V gene is TRBV15, the J gene TRBJ2-7; no clear D. CDR1 is LNHNV, CDR2 YYDKDF, per germline (reference sequence). V lost 0 bases and J 6 bases, leaving 12 bases between the germline ends. The CDR3 loop spans 14 amino acids. The CDR3 loop is CATSRDPSALEQYF. CDR3 in DNA: TGTGCCACCAGCAGAGACCCCTCGGCTCTCGAGCAGTACTTC.

This sequence joins TRBV29-1 and TRBJ2-5; D is undetermined. Deletions cut 2 bases from V and 10 bases from J, with 14 bases between. The germline gives CDR1 SQVTM, CDR2 ANQGSEA. The CDR3 consists of 12 residues. DNA of the CDR3: TGCAGCGTTGAACGCGGAGCTGGTATCCAGTACTTC. This gives the protein CSVERGAGIQYF. The variable domain in full, with the rest retrieved from reference TRBV29-1 and TRBJ2-5, is SAVISQKPSRDICQRGTSLTIQCQVDSQVTMMFWYRQQPGQSLTLIATANQGSEATYESGFVIDKFPISRPNLTFSTLTVSNMSPEDSSIYLCSVERGAGIQYFGPGTRLLVL.

This clonotype was seen more than once but under ten times. The chain combines TRBV20-1 with TRBJ1-1, with TRBD1 identical over 9 bases. J lost 7 bases, V lost 0 bases, and 6 bases had no gene match. The CDR3 is 14 amino acids. Germline V gene sequence: CDR1 DFQATT, CDR2 SNEGSKA (reference sequence). CDR3 in amino acids: CSARDLGGQGEAFF. In DNA form, the CDR3 reads TGCAGTGCTAGAGATCTCGGGGGACAGGGTGAAGCTTTCTTT.

This clonotype was counted many times. The rearrangement joins TRBV20-1 to TRBJ2-1, with TRBD2 matching 7 bases. CDR3 length: 16 residues. V shed 6 bases and J 4 bases; nucleotides not matched to a gene: 15. CDR1 and CDR2 from the germline V gene are DFQATT and SNEGSKA (reference sequence). The CDR3 is CSAPDNGREKYNEQFF. CDR3 nucleotide sequence: TGCAGTGCCCCAGATAACGGGCGGGAGAAATACAATGAGCAGTTCTTC.

This clonotype was recorded many times. This chain uses TRBV6-1 with TRBJ2-3; TRBD2 agrees at 13 bases. V trimming: 7 bases; J trimming: 4 bases; junction bases outside the gene matches: 14. The CDR3 extends over 18 amino acids. Germline V gene data show CDR1 as MNHNS and CDR2 as SASEGT. The CDR3 reads CASTTDRPGLAGADTQYF. The CDR3 DNA is TGTGCCAGCACCACGGATCGGCCAGGACTAGCGGGAGCAGATACGCAGTATTTT.

J is TRBJ2-5 and V is TRBV3-1, with unresolved D. Trimming took 0 bases from V and 5 from J, leaving 10 bases between them. CDR3 length: 14 residues. Germline V gene lookup returns CDR1 LGHDT and CDR2 YNNKEL (reference sequence). The CDR3 is CASSQDMGPETQYF. The CDR3 nucleotides are TGTGCCAGCAGCCAAGATATGGGCCCCGAGACCCAGTACTTC.

Only one count was recorded for this clonotype. V and J are TRBV6-5 and TRBJ2-3, with TRBD2 matching over 10 bases. Unmatched junction bases numbered 8, after V lost 2 bases and J lost 6 bases. This CDR3 has 16 amino acids. The germline V gene has CDR1 MNHEY and CDR2 SVGAGI. The CDR3 nucleotides are TGTGCCAGCAGTTACGGTCTAGCGGGAGCGCAGGATACGCAGTATTTT. Amino acid sequence: CASSYGLAGAQDTQYF.

V usage is TRBV28 and J usage is TRBJ1-1; 8 bases line up with TRBD1. The germline gives CDR1 MDHEN, CDR2 SYDVKM. V was pared by 6 bases and J by 5 bases, with 8 bases of the junction left unmatched. This CDR3 comprises 14 residues. The CDR3, as DNA: TGTGCCAGCAGCCCGCAACAGGGGGGGACTGAAGCTTTCTTT. Translated, it gives CASSPQQGGTEAFF.